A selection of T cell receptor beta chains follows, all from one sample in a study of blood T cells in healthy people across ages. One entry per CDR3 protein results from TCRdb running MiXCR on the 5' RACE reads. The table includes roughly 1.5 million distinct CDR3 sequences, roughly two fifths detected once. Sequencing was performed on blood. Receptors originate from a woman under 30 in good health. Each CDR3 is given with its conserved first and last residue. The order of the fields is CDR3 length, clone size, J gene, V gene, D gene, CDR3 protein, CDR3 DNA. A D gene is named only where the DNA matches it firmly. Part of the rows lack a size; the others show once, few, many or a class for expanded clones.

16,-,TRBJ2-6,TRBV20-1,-,CSASFGAPSGANVLTF,TGCAGTGCTAGCTTCGGCGCACCCTCTGGGGCCAACGTCCTGACTTTC
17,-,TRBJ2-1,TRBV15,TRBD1,CATSRVRGQGTYNEQFF,TGTGCCACCAGCAGAGTGAGGGGACAGGGAACCTACAATGAGCAGTTCTTC
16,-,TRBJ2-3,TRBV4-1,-,CASSQETQGGTDTQYF,TGCGCCAGCAGCCAAGAGACACAGGGCGGGACAGATACGCAGTATTTT
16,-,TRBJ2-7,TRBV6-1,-,CASNRAPGVGTYEQYF,TGTGCCAGCAATCGGGCCCCTGGGGTCGGTACCTACGAGCAGTACTTC
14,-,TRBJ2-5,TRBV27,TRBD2,CASSMASGQETQYF,TGTGCCAGCAGTATGGCTAGCGGGCAAGAGACCCAGTACTTC
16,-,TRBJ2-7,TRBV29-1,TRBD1,CSVVGDRGSPAYEQYF,TGCAGCGTTGTAGGAGACAGGGGATCACCTGCCTACGAGCAGTACTTC
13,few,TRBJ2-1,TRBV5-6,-,CASIFGSSDEQFF,TGTGCCAGCATATTTGGGTCGTCCGATGAGCAGTTCTTC
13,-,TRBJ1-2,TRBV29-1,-,CSEDRISNYGYTF,TGCAGCGAAGACAGAATTTCTAACTATGGCTACACCTTC
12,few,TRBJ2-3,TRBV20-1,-,CSALPLVRTQYF,TGCAGTGCCCTACCCCTAGTCCGTACGCAGTATTTT
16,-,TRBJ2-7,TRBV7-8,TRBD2,CASSGGAGAPYNEQYF,TGTGCCAGCAGCGGCGGAGCGGGGGCCCCCTACAATGAGCAGTACTTC
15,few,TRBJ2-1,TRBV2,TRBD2,CASSRLTSGYNEQFF,TGTGCCAGCAGCCGCTTGACTAGCGGATACAATGAGCAGTTCTTC
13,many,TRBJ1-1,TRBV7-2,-,CASSFSVNTEAFF,TGTGCCAGTTCCTTTAGCGTGAACACTGAAGCTTTCTTT
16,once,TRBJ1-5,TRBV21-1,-,CASSKGTGGSNQPQHF,TGTGCCAGCAGCAAAGGCACGGGGGGAAGCAATCAGCCCCAGCATTTT
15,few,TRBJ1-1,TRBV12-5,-,CASGLGRSMNTEAFF,TGTGCTAGTGGTTTGGGACGAAGCATGAACACTGAAGCTTTCTTT
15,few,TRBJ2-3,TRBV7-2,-,CASSLMGLAVDTQYF,TGTGCCAGCAGCTTAATGGGTCTGGCAGTAGATACGCAGTATTTT
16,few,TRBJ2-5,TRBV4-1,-,CDSSQAGNAPQETQYF,TGCGACAGCAGCCAAGCCGGAAATGCCCCTCAAGAGACCCAGTACTTC
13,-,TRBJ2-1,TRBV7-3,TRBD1,CASSSYRGNEQFF,TGTGCCAGCAGCTCCTACAGGGGCAATGAGCAGTTCTTC
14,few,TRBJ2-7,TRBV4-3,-,CASSQNRFSHEQYF,TGCGCCAGCAGCCAAAACAGGTTTTCCCACGAGCAGTACTTC
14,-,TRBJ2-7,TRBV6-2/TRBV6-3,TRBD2,CASSDRAGAYEQYF,TGTGCCAGCAGTGACCGAGCGGGAGCCTACGAGCAGTACTTC
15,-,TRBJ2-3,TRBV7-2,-,CASSLSSSVGDTQYF,TGTGCCAGCAGCTTGAGTAGTAGTGTCGGAGATACGCAGTATTTT
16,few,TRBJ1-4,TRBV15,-,CATSRDSTATNEKLFF,TGTGCCACCAGCAGAGACTCGACAGCCACTAATGAAAAACTGTTTTTT
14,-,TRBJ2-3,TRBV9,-,CASSVTPDWDTQYF,TGTGCCAGCAGCGTAACACCGGATTGGGATACGCAGTATTTT
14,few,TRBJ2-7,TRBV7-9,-,CASSLVLEPYEQYF,TGTGCCAGCAGCTTAGTACTAGAACCCTACGAGCAGTACTTC
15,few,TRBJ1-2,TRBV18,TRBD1,CASSPANRGGYGYTF,TGTGCCAGCTCACCAGCTAACAGGGGGGGCTATGGTTACACCTTC
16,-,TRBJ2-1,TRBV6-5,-,CASSYFTGTSFNEQFF,TGTGCCAGCAGTTACTTCACCGGGACTTCATTCAATGAGCAGTTCTTC
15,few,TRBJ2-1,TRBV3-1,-,CASSQDREPWDEQFF,TGTGCCAGCAGCCAAGATAGGGAACCGTGGGATGAGCAGTTCTTC
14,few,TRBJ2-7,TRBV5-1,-,CASSLVQGWNEQYF,TGCGCCAGCAGCTTGGTTCAGGGTTGGAACGAGCAGTACTTC
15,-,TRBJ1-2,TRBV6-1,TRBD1,CASVARQGAHYGYTF,TGTGCCAGCGTGGCGAGACAGGGGGCCCACTATGGCTACACCTTC
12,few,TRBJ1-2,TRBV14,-,CASSQVRSGYTF,TGTGCCAGCAGCCAAGTTCGGAGCGGCTACACCTTC
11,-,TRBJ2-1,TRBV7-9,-,CASSSTNEQFF,TGTGCCAGCAGCTCAACCAATGAGCAGTTCTTC
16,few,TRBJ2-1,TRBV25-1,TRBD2,CASSVYGLAGGGEQFF,TGTGCCAGCAGTGTGTACGGACTAGCGGGAGGCGGTGAGCAGTTCTTC
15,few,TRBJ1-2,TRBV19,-,CASSIAQGSKNGYTF,TGTGCCAGTAGTATAGCGCAGGGGAGTAAGAATGGCTACACCTTC
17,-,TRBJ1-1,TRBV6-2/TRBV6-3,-,CASSWVRTMGSNTEAFF,TGTGCCAGCAGTTGGGTCAGGACAATGGGTTCGAACACTGAAGCTTTCTTT
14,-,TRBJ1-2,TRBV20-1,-,CSARISDGSYGYTF,TGCAGTGCTAGAATTTCGGACGGGTCCTATGGCTACACCTTC
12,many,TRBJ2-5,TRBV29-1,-,CSVVGGQETQYF,TGCAGCGTTGTAGGGGGCCAAGAGACCCAGTACTTC
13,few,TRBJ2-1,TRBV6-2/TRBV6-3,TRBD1,CATRDREGNEQFF,TGTGCCACCCGGGACAGGGAGGGCAATGAGCAGTTCTTC
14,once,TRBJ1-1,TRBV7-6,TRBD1,CASSEDRVYTEAFF,TGTGCCAGCAGCGAGGACAGGGTCTACACTGAAGCTTTCTTT
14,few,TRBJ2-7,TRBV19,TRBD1,CASSIPGTGEEQYF,TGTGCCAGTAGTATCCCCGGGACAGGTGAGGAGCAGTACTTC
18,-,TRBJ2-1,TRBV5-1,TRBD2,CASSFPEGAGGRVNEQFF,TGCGCCAGCAGCTTCCCCGAGGGAGCGGGGGGTCGAGTCAATGAGCAGTTCTTC
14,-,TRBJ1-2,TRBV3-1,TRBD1,CASRDRGGIYGYTF,TGTGCCAGCAGGGACAGGGGCGGTATCTATGGCTACACCTTC
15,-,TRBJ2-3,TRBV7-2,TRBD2,CASSFSLAGADTQYF,TGTGCCAGCAGCTTCTCGCTAGCGGGAGCAGATACGCAGTATTTT
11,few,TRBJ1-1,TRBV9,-,CASRGLQGAFF,TGTGCCAGCAGGGGCCTTCAGGGAGCTTTCTTT
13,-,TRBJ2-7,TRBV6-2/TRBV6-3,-,CASTPWRGHEQYF,TGTGCCAGCACCCCTTGGAGGGGTCACGAGCAGTACTTC
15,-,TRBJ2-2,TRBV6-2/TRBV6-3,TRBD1,CASSHPGQGIGELFF,TGTGCCAGCAGTCATCCGGGACAGGGGATCGGGGAGCTGTTTTTT
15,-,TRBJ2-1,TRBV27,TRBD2,CASTKGTSGYNEQFF,TGTGCCAGCACCAAGGGGACTAGCGGTTACAATGAGCAGTTCTTC
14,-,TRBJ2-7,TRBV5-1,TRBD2,CASSHIAGGQEQYF,TGCGCCAGCAGCCACATAGCGGGGGGGCAAGAGCAGTACTTC
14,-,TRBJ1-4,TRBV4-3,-,CASSPDRIPEKLFF,TGCGCCAGCAGCCCCGACCGAATCCCTGAAAAACTGTTTTTT
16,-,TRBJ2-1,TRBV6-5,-,CASTGEPRGSYNEQFF,TGTGCCAGCACTGGGGAACCCAGGGGTTCCTACAATGAGCAGTTCTTC
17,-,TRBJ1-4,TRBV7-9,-,CASSLHVEGAGKEKLFF,TGTGCCAGCAGCTTACATGTTGAAGGTGCAGGGAAAGAAAAACTGTTTTTT
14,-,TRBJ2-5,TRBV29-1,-,CSVEVGADQETQYF,TGCAGCGTTGAAGTTGGGGCAGACCAAGAGACCCAGTACTTC
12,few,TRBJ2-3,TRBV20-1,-,CSARDRDNTQYF,TGCAGTGCTAGAGATAGGGATAATACGCAGTATTTT
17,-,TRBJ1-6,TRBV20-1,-,CSASRGTFRADNSPLHF,TGCAGTGCTAGTAGGGGGACATTTCGTGCCGATAATTCACCCCTCCACTTT
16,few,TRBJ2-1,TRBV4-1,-,CASSQLLGGYYNEQFF,TGCGCCAGCAGCCAGCTTTTGGGGGGTTACTACAATGAGCAGTTCTTC
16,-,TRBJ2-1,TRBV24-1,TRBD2,CATSDVLAGVIGEQFF,TGTGCCACCAGTGATGTACTAGCGGGAGTGATCGGCGAGCAGTTCTTC